Below, one T cell receptor (beta chain) is given with its context. Sequencing used immunoSEQ multiplex PCR; TCRdb keeps in-frame clones, though not all of them. The sample records roughly 71,000 clones, nearly 97% being singletons. This sample is drawn from a study of technical replicates of blood from several donors. Trimming took 3 bases from V and 6 from J; bases not matched to a gene: 4. Germline values: CDR1 MDHEN, CDR2 SYDVKM. The CDR3 is 15 amino acids. The rearrangement uses TRBV28 and TRBJ2-7, with 14 bases identical to TRBD2. This TCR derives from a human donor in good health. The sample consisted of T cells isolated from PBMCs. Here the CDR3 DNA reads TGTGCCAGCAGTTTTGCCGGGACTAGCGGGAGCGAGCAGTACTTC. This encodes CASSFAGTSGSEQYF.